A selection of T cell receptor beta chains follows, all from one sample in a study of T cells in Graves' hyperthyroidism and ophthalmopathy. TCRdb recomputed calls from the multiplex PCR reads with MiXCR, one row per CDR3 protein. The sample has fewer than 400,000 distinct CDR3 sequences, less than 20% seen once; the top ten hold around a quarter. Sequencing was performed on blood. Every receptor here comes from a woman under 30 with Graves' hyperthyroidism that later progressed to Graves' ophthalmopathy. Each CDR3 is given with its conserved first and last residue. The order of the fields is CDR3 DNA, CDR3 protein, CDR3 length, J gene, D gene, V gene, clone size. A D gene is named only where the DNA matches it firmly. Rows give clone size only sometimes, using once, few, many, or a class for an expanded clone.

TGTGCCAGCAGATCCGGGACAGAAGTTTACGAGCAGTACTTC CASRSGTEVYEQYF 14 TRBJ2-7 TRBD1 TRBV2 many
TGTGCCAGCAGTGGAGGGAGGAGGCCTAATGAAAAACTGTTTTTT CASSGGRRPNEKLFF 15 TRBJ1-4 - TRBV6-1 many
TGTGCCAGTAGTTCGGGGCAAACAGATACGCAGTATTTT CASSSGQTDTQYF 13 TRBJ2-3 - TRBV19 -
TGTGCCAGCAGCCCCGCGTTGGGGACGAACACTGAAGCTTTCTTT CASSPALGTNTEAFF 15 TRBJ1-1 - TRBV5-4 -
TGTGCCAGCAGCCGTAACACCGGGGAGCTGGTTTTT CASSRNTGELVF 12 TRBJ2-2 - TRBV27 -
TGTGCCAGCAGCCCGCCGGGACTAGCGGGAGCAAAAAGCATTCAGTACTTC CASSPPGLAGAKSIQYF 17 TRBJ2-4 TRBD2 TRBV11-2 -
TGCAGTCCCAGGGGGGGAGACACCTACGAGCAGTACTTC CSPRGGDTYEQYF 13 TRBJ2-7 - TRBV20-1 -
TGTGCCATCAGGCAGCCGGGACTAGCGGACAGTCGAAACACCGGGGAGCTGTTTTTT CAIRQPGLADSRNTGELFF 19 TRBJ2-2 TRBD2 TRBV10-3 -
TGTGCCAGCAGTGTTGTAGACAAGGAGCAGTTCTTC CASSVVDKEQFF 12 TRBJ2-1 - TRBV2 -
TGCGCCAGCAGCTCAGGACAGGTACCCTACGAGCAGTACTTC CASSSGQVPYEQYF 14 TRBJ2-7 TRBD1 TRBV5-1 many